These T cell receptor beta chains were read from a single sample in a study of T cell responses to AZD1222 COVID-19 vaccine. Libraries were prepared by immunoSEQ multiplex PCR; TCRdb keeps only in-frame clonotypes and omits some of them. The sample holds roughly 56,000 clones, 80% to 90% seen once. This specimen consisted of peripheral blood, obtained on day 0 of AZD1222 vaccination. The receptors here all came from an adult in good health. Each CDR3 is given with its conserved first and last residue. Fields, in order: J gene, clone size, D gene, V gene, CDR3 DNA, CDR3 protein. A D gene is named only where the DNA matches it firmly. Where a row states a size, it is once, few, many or the class of an expanded clone; other rows omit it.

>TRBJ2-2|-|TRBD2|TRBV6-1
TGTGCCAGCAGTGACCGGACTAGCGGTACCGGGGAGCTGTTTTTT
CASSDRTSGTGELFF
>TRBJ2-7|few|-|TRBV16
TGTGCCAGCAGCCTCAAGCCCAGGGTTTACGAGCAGTACTTC
CASSLKPRVYEQYF
>TRBJ2-1|-|TRBD2|TRBV5-6
TGTGCCAGCAGCTCCTACGGTAGCGGGGGAAGATACAATGAGCAGTTCTTC
CASSSYGSGGRYNEQFF
>TRBJ2-3|-|TRBD1|TRBV4-1
TGCGCCAGCAGCCCGGGACAGGGGGCGACAGATACGCAGTATTTT
CASSPGQGATDTQYF
>TRBJ2-1|-|TRBD2|TRBV7-9
TGTGCCAGCAGCTTAGTAGTAGCGGGAGCTTTAGGGGAGCAGTTCTTC
CASSLVVAGALGEQFF
>TRBJ2-7|-|-|TRBV30
TGTGCCTGGAATGGAGCCTCCTACGAGCAGTACTTC
CAWNGASYEQYF
>TRBJ1-5|many|-|TRBV6-1
TGTGCCAGCAGTGAATCGGGGGTCAATCAGCCCCAGCATTTT
CASSESGVNQPQHF
>TRBJ2-7|-|-|TRBV6-1
TGTGCCAGCAGTGATTTAGTCAGGATGAGCTCCTACGAGCAGTACTTC
CASSDLVRMSSYEQYF
>TRBJ1-1|-|-|TRBV5-1
TGCGCCAGCAGCCCTTGGACATCTAACACTGAAGCTTTCTTT
CASSPWTSNTEAFF
>TRBJ1-5|once|TRBD1|TRBV7-8
TGTGCCAGCAGCTTAGTTTCAGGGGGTAATCAGCCCCAGCATTTT
CASSLVSGGNQPQHF
>TRBJ2-7|-|TRBD1|TRBV3-1/TRBV3-2
TGTGCCAGCAGCTACCGGGACAGATCCTACGAGCAGTACTTC
CASSYRDRSYEQYF
>TRBJ2-3|-|-|TRBV30
TGTGCCTGGAGTAAGGCAGGGACGGGCCCAGATACGCAGTATTTT
CAWSKAGTGPDTQYF
>TRBJ2-7|-|-|TRBV5-1
TGCGCCAGCAGACCGACAGACTCCTACGAGCAGTACTTC
CASRPTDSYEQYF
>TRBJ1-1|-|TRBD1|TRBV6-5
TGTGCCAGCAGAAGGGACAGTACGGCGAACACTGAAGCTTTCTTT
CASRRDSTANTEAFF
>TRBJ1-4|-|-|TRBV28
TGTGCCAGTACGAACGACCGGTCGGCAACTAATGAAAAACTGTTTTTT
CASTNDRSATNEKLFF
>TRBJ2-7|-|-|TRBV19
TGTGCCACTTCTAGCGCTTACGAGCAGTACTTC
CATSSAYEQYF
>TRBJ2-5|-|-|TRBV30
TGTGCCTGGGGGAGGGGGGCCGGAGAGACCCAGTACTTC
CAWGRGAGETQYF
>TRBJ1-6|-|-|TRBV19
TGTGCCAGTAGTACCCGCTCGCTGGGGAATTCACCCCTCCACTTT
CASSTRSLGNSPLHF
>TRBJ1-3|-|-|TRBV11-2
TGTGCCAGCAGCTTATCTTGGGCTCCGGGAAACACCATATATTTT
CASSLSWAPGNTIYF
>TRBJ2-7|-|TRBD1|TRBV7-9
TGTGCCAGCAGCGCCGCGGACAGGGATAGTTCCTACGAGCAGTACTTC
CASSAADRDSSYEQYF
>TRBJ2-3|-|-|TRBV28
TGTGCCAGCAGTTTGGCAGGCTATAATACAGATACGCAGTATTTT
CASSLAGYNTDTQYF
>TRBJ2-3|-|-|TRBV30
TGTGCCTGGAGTAGTGGGGGGGCTCGGTATTTT
CAWSSGGARYF
>TRBJ2-2|-|TRBD2|TRBV7-7
TGTGCTAGCAGCCAAACTAGCGGGGGGTCCACCGGGGAGCTGTTTTTT
CASSQTSGGSTGELFF
>TRBJ1-6|-|TRBD1|TRBV28
TGTGCCAGCAGTTTAATCGGACAGGGATTAGCGTCCCTCGGTTCACCCCTCCACTTT
CASSLIGQGLASLGSPLHF
>TRBJ1-4|once|-|TRBV7-5
TGTGCCAGAAGCTTAGCTCAGGGACAGATACTTGCAACTAATGAAAAACTGTTTTTT
CARSLAQGQILATNEKLFF
>TRBJ2-5|-|-|TRBV3-1/TRBV3-2
TGTGCCAGCAGCCAAGGTGTTTACGAAGAGACCCAGTACTTC
CASSQGVYEETQYF
>TRBJ2-3|-|-|TRBV10-2
TGCGCCAGCAGTGAGGGCAGGTTCCGCACAGATACGCAGTATTTT
CASSEGRFRTDTQYF
>TRBJ2-3|-|TRBD2|TRBV3-1/TRBV3-2
TGTGCCAGCAGCCAAAGCGGGGGGCCCAGAGATACGCAGTATTTT
CASSQSGGPRDTQYF
>TRBJ2-1|-|-|TRBV27
TGTGCCAGCAGTCCAGCCCCGAGCTCCTACAATGAGCAGTTCTTC
CASSPAPSSYNEQFF
>TRBJ1-6|-|-|TRBV9
TGTGCCAGCAGCCCCCAGCTGGATCACTCAGCTTCGGCCCTCCACTTT
CASSPQLDHSASALHF
>TRBJ1-3|-|-|TRBV2
TGTGCCAGCAGTGAAAGAGGGGACGGCTCTGGAAACACCATATATTTT
CASSERGDGSGNTIYF
>TRBJ2-5|once|-|TRBV19
TGTGCCAGTAGTATTTGGGGGGGGCTGGGAGAGACCCAGTACTTC
CASSIWGGLGETQYF
>TRBJ2-7|-|-|TRBV7-2
TGTGCCAGCAGCGGGGGGAGTGGCCGGGTAATGAGTGAGCAGTACTTC
CASSGGSGRVMSEQYF
>TRBJ2-2|-|-|TRBV19
TGTGCCAGTAGTCCCAGGGGGGACACCGGGGAGCTGTTTTTT
CASSPRGDTGELFF
>TRBJ2-7|once|TRBD2|TRBV7-9
TGTGCCAGCAGCTCTCGGGGGGGCAAGATGGACGAGCAGTACTTC
CASSSRGGKMDEQYF
>TRBJ1-6|-|TRBD1|TRBV6-6
TGTGCCAGCAGCTTTACGCCGGGACAGGATAATTCACCCCTCCACTTT
CASSFTPGQDNSPLHF
>TRBJ2-5|-|-|TRBV15
TGTGCCACCAGCAGAGGGCGCCTAGAGACCCAGTACTTC
CATSRGRLETQYF
>TRBJ1-2|-|-|TRBV12-3/TRBV12-4
TGTGCCAGCAGTTCCCTGGAGATTTATGGCTACACCTTC
CASSSLEIYGYTF
>TRBJ2-7|-|-|TRBV11-1
TGTGCCAGCAGCTTCGAGCCACGCTCCTACGAGCAGTACTTC
CASSFEPRSYEQYF
>TRBJ2-1|-|-|TRBV6-5
TGTGCCAGCAGTCCTACAGGGTTGGGTGGGAATGAGCAGTTCTTC
CASSPTGLGGNEQFF
>TRBJ2-1|-|TRBD2|TRBV9
TGTGCCAGCAGCGCAAGTTGGGCTAGCGGGGGGAATGAGCAGTTCTTC
CASSASWASGGNEQFF
>TRBJ1-2|-|-|TRBV3-1/TRBV3-2
TGTGCCAGCAGCCATCTTGACAGGCAAAACTATGGCTACACCTTC
CASSHLDRQNYGYTF
>TRBJ2-2|-|TRBD2|TRBV27
TGTGCCAGCAGGGTAGCTAGCGGGGTCGGGGAGCTGTTTTTT
CASRVASGVGELFF
>TRBJ1-1|-|TRBD1|TRBV6-5
TGTGCCGTCCGGGACAGACAAAACACTGAAGCTTTCTTT
CAVRDRQNTEAFF
>TRBJ1-4|-|TRBD1|TRBV27
TGTGCCAGCAGCCTCGGGACAGACGAAAAACTGTTTTTT
CASSLGTDEKLFF
>TRBJ2-7|-|TRBD1|TRBV5-1
TGCGCCAGCAGCTTGGGGGACAGGGAGAACTACGAGCAGTACTTC
CASSLGDRENYEQYF
>TRBJ2-5|-|TRBD2|TRBV6-4
TGTGCCAGCAGTGAACTAGCGGGCCAAGAGACCCAGTACTTC
CASSELAGQETQYF
>TRBJ2-3|-|TRBD2|TRBV28
TGTGCCACCAAGGGGAGGGTAAGCACAGATACGCAGTATTTT
CATKGRVSTDTQYF
>TRBJ2-1|-|TRBD2|TRBV7-9
TGTGCCAGCAGCCCTCGGACTAGCGGGACCTCATCATATGAGCAGTTCTTC
CASSPRTSGTSSYEQFF
>TRBJ1-2|many|TRBD1|TRBV24-1
TGTGCCACCAGTGATCCGGGACAGGGCTCCTATGGCTACACCTTC
CATSDPGQGSYGYTF
>TRBJ2-7|-|-|TRBV18
TGTGCCAGCTCACCGGAACTCAACGGGATCTCCTACGAGCAGTACTTC
CASSPELNGISYEQYF
>TRBJ2-7|-|-|TRBV18
TGTGCCAGCTCACCACCGAATAGTTACTCCTACGAGCAGTACTTC
CASSPPNSYSYEQYF
>TRBJ1-4|-|-|TRBV28
TGTGCCAGCAGGCGGACTAATGAAAAACTGTTTTTT
CASRRTNEKLFF
>TRBJ2-6|-|-|TRBV12-3/TRBV12-4
TGTGCCAGCAGTCGAGCTGGGGCCAACGTCCTGACTTTC
CASSRAGANVLTF
>TRBJ1-3|few|-|TRBV5-1
TGCGCCAGCAGCTTCTCTTCTGAGGGGAACACCATATATTTT
CASSFSSEGNTIYF
>TRBJ2-3|-|-|TRBV7-9
TGTGCCAGCAGCTTCGCTGGGGCTAGCGAGGGCACAGATACGCAGTATTTT
CASSFAGASEGTDTQYF
>TRBJ1-1|once|-|TRBV21-1
TGTGCCAGCAGCACCAGGGGCCTCGACACGTACGCTGAAGCTTTCTTT
CASSTRGLDTYAEAFF
>TRBJ2-5|-|-|TRBV10-2
TGCGCCAGCAGTGAGGGCAGCCAAGAGACCCAGTACTTC
CASSEGSQETQYF
>TRBJ2-3|-|TRBD2|TRBV19
TGTGCCAGTAGTACGGCGGGGGGGCCAGATACGCAGTATTTT
CASSTAGGPDTQYF